A selection of T cell receptor beta chains follows, all from one sample in a study of blood T cells in healthy people across ages. TCRdb passed the 5' RACE reads through MiXCR, listing each CDR3 protein once. The table has under 750,000 distinct CDR3 sequences, roughly 48% seen once; the top ten hold 20% to 25%. The specimen was blood. Receptors originate from an older man in good health. CDR3s include the opening cysteine and the closing phenylalanine or tryptophan. A D gene is named only where the DNA matches it firmly. Where a row states a size, it is once, few, many or the class of an expanded clone; other rows omit it.

V	J	size	D	DNA	CDR3
TRBV12-3/TRBV12-4	TRBJ2-6	NA	TRBD1	TGTGCCAGCAGTTCCGGACAGGGGGGATCTGGGGCCAACGTCCTGACTTTC	CASSSGQGGSGANVLTF
TRBV29-1	TRBJ2-1	NA	NA	TGCAGCGTTGTCTCTCAGGGAGAAGGGGTGTGGAATGAGCAGTTCTTC	CSVVSQGEGVWNEQFF
TRBV10-3	TRBJ1-5	NA	TRBD1	TGTGCCATCAGTACTGAGCGGACAGGGGACTTTAGCAATCAGCCCCAGCATTTT	CAISTERTGDFSNQPQHF
TRBV20-1	TRBJ1-4	NA	NA	TGCAGTGGCCGGGGGCCCACTAATGAAAAACTGTTTTTT	CSGRGPTNEKLFF
TRBV5-1	TRBJ2-3	once	TRBD2	TGCGCCAGCAGCTTGGAGGGGACTAGCGGGGGGACAGATACGCAGTATTTT	CASSLEGTSGGTDTQYF
TRBV6-2/TRBV6-3	TRBJ2-5	NA	TRBD2	TGTGCCAGCAGGCCAATCCTAGCGGGAGGGGTCGAGACCCAGTACTTC	CASRPILAGGVETQYF
TRBV29-1	TRBJ2-7	NA	NA	TGCAGCGTGGCCAGGACCGTAAGCTCCTACGAGCAGTACTTC	CSVARTVSSYEQYF
TRBV7-2	TRBJ2-1	few	TRBD2	TGTGCCAGCAACTTCGGTTCTAGCGGCACCCACTCCTACAATGAGCAGTTCTTC	CASNFGSSGTHSYNEQFF
TRBV9	TRBJ1-4	NA	TRBD1	TGTGCCAGCAGCGGACGGGACAGCAATGAAAAACTGTTTTTT	CASSGRDSNEKLFF
TRBV7-2	TRBJ2-1	few	TRBD2	TGTGCCAGCAACAAGCGGCTAGCGGGGGGGCCCGACAATGAGCAGTTCTTC	CASNKRLAGGPDNEQFF
TRBV25-1	TRBJ2-7	NA	NA	TGTGCCAGCAGTGGAATAGGAACCTACGAGCAGTACTTC	CASSGIGTYEQYF
TRBV5-1	TRBJ2-4	few	TRBD2	TGCGCCAGCAGCTTCTCGGGAGGGCCCTTGGACATTCAGTACTTC	CASSFSGGPLDIQYF
TRBV4-2	TRBJ2-7	few	NA	TGTGCCAGCAGCCAAATAACCGGAATATACGAGCAGTACTTC	CASSQITGIYEQYF
TRBV12-3/TRBV12-4	TRBJ2-3	few	NA	TGTGCCAGCTCACTCCGCTCGGGATCCTCGGATACGCAGTATTTT	CASSLRSGSSDTQYF
TRBV29-1	TRBJ1-1	NA	NA	TGCAGCGTCGCCGGGGGAGTGGGGGACACTGAAGCTTTCTTT	CSVAGGVGDTEAFF
TRBV6-5	TRBJ2-1	NA	NA	TGCGCCAGCAGTCGGCCGGCAGGGATGGAGACCCAGTTCTTC	CASSRPAGMETQFF
TRBV5-1	TRBJ2-4	few	TRBD1	TGCGCCAGCAGTCTTGGGGACAGGGTTGGTATTAACATTCAGTACTTC	CASSLGDRVGINIQYF
TRBV7-9	TRBJ1-2	NA	NA	TGTGCCAGCAGCTTAGGAGGGAGAGCTAACTATGGCTACACCTTC	CASSLGGRANYGYTF
TRBV6-5	TRBJ2-1	many	NA	TGTGCCAGCAGTCACACGGGACCACACAATGAGCAGTTCTTC	CASSHTGPHNEQFF
TRBV30	TRBJ1-2	NA	NA	TGTGCCTGGAGGGCTGCCTATGGCTACACCTTC	CAWRAAYGYTF
TRBV20-1	TRBJ2-1	NA	TRBD1	TGCAGTGCCCCAAGCGGGACAGGGGTAAATGAGCAGTTCTTC	CSAPSGTGVNEQFF
TRBV20-1	TRBJ2-5	NA	NA	TGCAGTGCTAGACCTAGGGTAGTGGGCCAGCAAGAGACCCAGTACTTC	CSARPRVVGQQETQYF
TRBV3-1	TRBJ2-7	few	NA	TGTGCCAGCAGCCAAGGTACCCTACCTATCTACGAGCAGTACTTC	CASSQGTLPIYEQYF
TRBV6-5	TRBJ2-7	many	NA	TGTGCCAGCAGCCGGGACTCGAGGGAGCAGTACTTC	CASSRDSREQYF
TRBV5-1	TRBJ2-1	NA	TRBD2	TGCGCCAGCAGCTCGGAACGGACTAGCGGGCCACACAATGAGCAGTTCTTC	CASSSERTSGPHNEQFF
TRBV2	TRBJ2-3	NA	NA	TGTGCCGCGCCGGGACAAAGCACAGATACGCAGTATTTT	CAAPGQSTDTQYF
TRBV9	TRBJ2-3	NA	TRBD1	TGTGCCAGCAGCGTAACGGGACAGGACTCAGATACGCAGTATTTT	CASSVTGQDSDTQYF
TRBV20-1	TRBJ2-7	NA	TRBD1	TGCAGTGCAGGGACAGGGGTTCGGGACGAGCAGTACTTC	CSAGTGVRDEQYF
TRBV20-1	TRBJ2-5	NA	TRBD2	TGCAGTGCTAGTTCGCCTAGCGGGATCCAAGAGACCCAGTACTTC	CSASSPSGIQETQYF
TRBV6-5	TRBJ2-5	NA	NA	TGTGCCAGCAGTTACTCGAGGGCGATAAGGGGAGAGACCCAGTACTTC	CASSYSRAIRGETQYF
TRBV4-1	TRBJ2-7	NA	TRBD1	TGCGCCAGCAGCCAAGGCCCCGGGACAGGCTACGAGCAGTACTTC	CASSQGPGTGYEQYF
TRBV7-2	TRBJ1-2	NA	TRBD1	TGTGCCAGCACATCCGCGGGACAGACAGCTAACTATGGCTACACCTTC	CASTSAGQTANYGYTF
TRBV7-2	TRBJ2-3	NA	NA	TGTGCCAGCAGACGCCCGGGACTGGTCACAGATACGCAGTATTTT	CASRRPGLVTDTQYF
TRBV12-3/TRBV12-4	TRBJ1-3	NA	NA	TGTGCCAGCAGCGCGAACATTGGAAACACCATATATTTT	CASSANIGNTIYF
TRBV14	TRBJ2-5	NA	TRBD2	TGTGCCAGCAGCCGGAGACTAGCGGGAGAAGAGACCCAGTACTTC	CASSRRLAGEETQYF
TRBV20-1	TRBJ1-2	NA	NA	TGCAGTGCTAGAGATCTGGAGGGTATGGGTATCTATGGCTACACCTTC	CSARDLEGMGIYGYTF
TRBV10-3	TRBJ2-1	few	TRBD2	TGTGCCATCAGTGGTGGCGGGGGGGCCTCTATGTTCTTC	CAISGGGGASMFF
TRBV3-1	TRBJ1-1	NA	NA	TGTGCCAGCAGCCAGGCCCGGGGGGAAGCTTTCTTT	CASSQARGEAFF
TRBV4-3	TRBJ1-2	NA	NA	TGCGCCAGCAGCCAAGACAGGGCCTCTAACTATGGCTACACCTTC	CASSQDRASNYGYTF
TRBV24-1	TRBJ2-5	few	TRBD1	TGTGCCACCAGTGATTCCGGACAGGGGCAAGAGACCCAGTACTTC	CATSDSGQGQETQYF
TRBV7-2	TRBJ2-1	NA	NA	TGTGCCAGCAGCCCAGGGGGGGCGGGGGCTTACAATGAGCAGTTCTTC	CASSPGGAGAYNEQFF
TRBV7-2	TRBJ2-7	NA	TRBD1	TGTGCCAGCAGCTTGGACAGGGCACGCTCCTACGAGCAGTACTTC	CASSLDRARSYEQYF
TRBV7-2	TRBJ2-1	NA	NA	TGTGCCAGCAGCTTAGGTTCGGGCAGAAACAATGAGCAGTTCTTC	CASSLGSGRNNEQFF
TRBV20-1	TRBJ2-7	NA	NA	TGCAGTGCTAGAGAACGAGGGCGAACCTACGAGCAGTACTTC	CSARERGRTYEQYF
TRBV7-2	TRBJ1-2	NA	NA	TGTGCCAGCAGCTTAGGAAGGATCCTGAACTATGGCTACACCTTC	CASSLGRILNYGYTF
TRBV7-2	TRBJ1-1	few	TRBD1	TGTGCCAGCAGCTTAGCGGGACAGTTTAACACTGAAGCTTTCTTT	CASSLAGQFNTEAFF
TRBV5-1	TRBJ2-3	NA	TRBD1	TGCGCCAGCAGCGTGGGACAGGGTCGGGATACGCAGTATTTT	CASSVGQGRDTQYF
TRBV20-1	TRBJ2-5	NA	NA	TGCAGTGCCCCAGCCGGGGGTCAAGAGACCCAGTACTTC	CSAPAGGQETQYF
TRBV27	TRBJ2-7	NA	NA	TGTGCCAGCAGTAGGGTACCCTACGAGCAGTACTTC	CASSRVPYEQYF
TRBV7-9	TRBJ1-4	few	NA	TGTGCCAGCAGCTTCCCTCGGGCCGAAGGAAAACTGTTTTTT	CASSFPRAEGKLFF
TRBV20-1	TRBJ2-3	NA	NA	TGCAGTGTCCCGGGGGGCTGGGGGGCCACAGATACGCAGTATTTT	CSVPGGWGATDTQYF
TRBV4-1	TRBJ1-2	NA	NA	TGCGCCTGCAGCCAGTCACTGGGGCCCTATGGCTACACCTTC	CACSQSLGPYGYTF
TRBV20-1	TRBJ1-5	few	TRBD1	TGCAGTGCTAGTAACCGAAAGGACAGGAGCAATCAGCCCCAGCATTTT	CSASNRKDRSNQPQHF
TRBV6-5	TRBJ2-3	NA	TRBD2	TGTGCCAGCAGTTACGATCCCCTAGCGGGAGGAATTGATACGCAGTATTTT	CASSYDPLAGGIDTQYF
TRBV7-9	TRBJ2-3	few	TRBD2	TGTGCCAGCAGCTTCACCCTCGCGGGGGTCACAGATACGCAGTATTTT	CASSFTLAGVTDTQYF
TRBV2	TRBJ2-5	NA	NA	TGTGCCAGCAGTGGGGTCCCCATAGTGGGGGAGACCCAGTACTTC	CASSGVPIVGETQYF
TRBV7-9	TRBJ2-5	NA	NA	TGTGCCAGCAGCGCCCAGGGGACCTACCAAGAGACCCAGTACTTC	CASSAQGTYQETQYF
TRBV6-2/TRBV6-3	TRBJ1-5	NA	NA	TGTGCCAGCAGTTACTCGCCCGGGTCCAGCAATCAGCCCCAGCATTTT	CASSYSPGSSNQPQHF
TRBV18	TRBJ2-1	NA	NA	TGTGCCAGCTCACCAACACGGAACAATGAGCAGTTCTTC	CASSPTRNNEQFF